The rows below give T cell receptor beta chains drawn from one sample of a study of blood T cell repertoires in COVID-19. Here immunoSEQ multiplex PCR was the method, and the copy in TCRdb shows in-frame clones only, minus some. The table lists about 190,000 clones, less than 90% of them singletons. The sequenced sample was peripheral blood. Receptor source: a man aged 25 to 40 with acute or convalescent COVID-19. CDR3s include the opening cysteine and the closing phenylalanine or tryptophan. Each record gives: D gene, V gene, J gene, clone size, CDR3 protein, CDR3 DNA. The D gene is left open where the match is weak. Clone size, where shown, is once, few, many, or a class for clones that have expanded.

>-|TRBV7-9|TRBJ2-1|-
CASSLFREAKNEQFF
TGTGCCAGCAGCTTATTCCGAGAGGCTAAGAATGAGCAGTTCTTC
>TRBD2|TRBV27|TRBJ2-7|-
CASSLRGGAYEQYF
TGTGCCAGCAGTTTACGCGGGGGGGCATACGAGCAGTACTTC
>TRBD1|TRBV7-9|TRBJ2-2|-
CASSLTGGVGTGELFF
TGTGCCAGCAGCCTAACAGGGGGCGTTGGCACCGGGGAGCTGTTTTTT
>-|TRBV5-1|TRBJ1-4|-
CASSLADTYDEKLFF
TGCGCCAGCAGCTTGGCCGACACTTATGATGAAAAACTGTTTTTT
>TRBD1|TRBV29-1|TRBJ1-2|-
CSVQISGQGTGYTF
TGCAGCGTTCAGATTTCGGGACAGGGTACTGGCTACACCTTC
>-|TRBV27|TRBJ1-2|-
CASRASGGLGGYTF
TGTGCCAGCAGGGCGAGCGGGGGATTAGGTGGCTACACCTTC
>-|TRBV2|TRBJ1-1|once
CASKYQEVSEAFF
TGTGCCAGCAAGTATCAGGAGGTTAGTGAAGCTTTCTTT
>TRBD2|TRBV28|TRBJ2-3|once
CASSGAVAGGRDTQYF
TGTGCCAGCAGTGGGGCAGTAGCGGGAGGGAGAGATACGCAGTATTTT
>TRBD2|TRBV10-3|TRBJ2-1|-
CAISVAGGPNEQFF
TGTGCCATCAGTGTTGCGGGAGGGCCCAATGAGCAGTTCTTC
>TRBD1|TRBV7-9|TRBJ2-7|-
CASSSTGGYTHYEQYF
TGTGCCAGCAGCTCTACAGGGGGCTACACACACTACGAGCAGTACTTC
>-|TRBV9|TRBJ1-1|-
CASSVAWGANTEAFF
TGTGCCAGCAGCGTAGCTTGGGGCGCGAACACTGAAGCTTTCTTT
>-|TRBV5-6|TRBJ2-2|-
CASDYGLSGELFF
TGTGCCAGCGACTACGGACTCTCCGGGGAGCTGTTTTTT
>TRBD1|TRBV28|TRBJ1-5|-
CASSKGTGSVGGNQPQHF
TGTGCCAGCAGTAAGGGGACAGGGAGTGTTGGGGGCAATCAGCCCCAGCATTTT
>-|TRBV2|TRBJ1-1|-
CARRWAGAMNTEAFF
TGTGCCAGGAGGTGGGCAGGGGCGATGAACACTGAAGCTTTCTTT
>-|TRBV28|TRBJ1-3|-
CASSLRGGRGNTIYF
TGTGCCAGCAGTCTGCGGGGGGGACGTGGAAACACCATATATTTT
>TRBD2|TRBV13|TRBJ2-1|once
CASSSEGLAGGEQFF
TGTGCCAGCAGCTCCGAGGGACTAGCGGGGGGTGAGCAGTTCTTC